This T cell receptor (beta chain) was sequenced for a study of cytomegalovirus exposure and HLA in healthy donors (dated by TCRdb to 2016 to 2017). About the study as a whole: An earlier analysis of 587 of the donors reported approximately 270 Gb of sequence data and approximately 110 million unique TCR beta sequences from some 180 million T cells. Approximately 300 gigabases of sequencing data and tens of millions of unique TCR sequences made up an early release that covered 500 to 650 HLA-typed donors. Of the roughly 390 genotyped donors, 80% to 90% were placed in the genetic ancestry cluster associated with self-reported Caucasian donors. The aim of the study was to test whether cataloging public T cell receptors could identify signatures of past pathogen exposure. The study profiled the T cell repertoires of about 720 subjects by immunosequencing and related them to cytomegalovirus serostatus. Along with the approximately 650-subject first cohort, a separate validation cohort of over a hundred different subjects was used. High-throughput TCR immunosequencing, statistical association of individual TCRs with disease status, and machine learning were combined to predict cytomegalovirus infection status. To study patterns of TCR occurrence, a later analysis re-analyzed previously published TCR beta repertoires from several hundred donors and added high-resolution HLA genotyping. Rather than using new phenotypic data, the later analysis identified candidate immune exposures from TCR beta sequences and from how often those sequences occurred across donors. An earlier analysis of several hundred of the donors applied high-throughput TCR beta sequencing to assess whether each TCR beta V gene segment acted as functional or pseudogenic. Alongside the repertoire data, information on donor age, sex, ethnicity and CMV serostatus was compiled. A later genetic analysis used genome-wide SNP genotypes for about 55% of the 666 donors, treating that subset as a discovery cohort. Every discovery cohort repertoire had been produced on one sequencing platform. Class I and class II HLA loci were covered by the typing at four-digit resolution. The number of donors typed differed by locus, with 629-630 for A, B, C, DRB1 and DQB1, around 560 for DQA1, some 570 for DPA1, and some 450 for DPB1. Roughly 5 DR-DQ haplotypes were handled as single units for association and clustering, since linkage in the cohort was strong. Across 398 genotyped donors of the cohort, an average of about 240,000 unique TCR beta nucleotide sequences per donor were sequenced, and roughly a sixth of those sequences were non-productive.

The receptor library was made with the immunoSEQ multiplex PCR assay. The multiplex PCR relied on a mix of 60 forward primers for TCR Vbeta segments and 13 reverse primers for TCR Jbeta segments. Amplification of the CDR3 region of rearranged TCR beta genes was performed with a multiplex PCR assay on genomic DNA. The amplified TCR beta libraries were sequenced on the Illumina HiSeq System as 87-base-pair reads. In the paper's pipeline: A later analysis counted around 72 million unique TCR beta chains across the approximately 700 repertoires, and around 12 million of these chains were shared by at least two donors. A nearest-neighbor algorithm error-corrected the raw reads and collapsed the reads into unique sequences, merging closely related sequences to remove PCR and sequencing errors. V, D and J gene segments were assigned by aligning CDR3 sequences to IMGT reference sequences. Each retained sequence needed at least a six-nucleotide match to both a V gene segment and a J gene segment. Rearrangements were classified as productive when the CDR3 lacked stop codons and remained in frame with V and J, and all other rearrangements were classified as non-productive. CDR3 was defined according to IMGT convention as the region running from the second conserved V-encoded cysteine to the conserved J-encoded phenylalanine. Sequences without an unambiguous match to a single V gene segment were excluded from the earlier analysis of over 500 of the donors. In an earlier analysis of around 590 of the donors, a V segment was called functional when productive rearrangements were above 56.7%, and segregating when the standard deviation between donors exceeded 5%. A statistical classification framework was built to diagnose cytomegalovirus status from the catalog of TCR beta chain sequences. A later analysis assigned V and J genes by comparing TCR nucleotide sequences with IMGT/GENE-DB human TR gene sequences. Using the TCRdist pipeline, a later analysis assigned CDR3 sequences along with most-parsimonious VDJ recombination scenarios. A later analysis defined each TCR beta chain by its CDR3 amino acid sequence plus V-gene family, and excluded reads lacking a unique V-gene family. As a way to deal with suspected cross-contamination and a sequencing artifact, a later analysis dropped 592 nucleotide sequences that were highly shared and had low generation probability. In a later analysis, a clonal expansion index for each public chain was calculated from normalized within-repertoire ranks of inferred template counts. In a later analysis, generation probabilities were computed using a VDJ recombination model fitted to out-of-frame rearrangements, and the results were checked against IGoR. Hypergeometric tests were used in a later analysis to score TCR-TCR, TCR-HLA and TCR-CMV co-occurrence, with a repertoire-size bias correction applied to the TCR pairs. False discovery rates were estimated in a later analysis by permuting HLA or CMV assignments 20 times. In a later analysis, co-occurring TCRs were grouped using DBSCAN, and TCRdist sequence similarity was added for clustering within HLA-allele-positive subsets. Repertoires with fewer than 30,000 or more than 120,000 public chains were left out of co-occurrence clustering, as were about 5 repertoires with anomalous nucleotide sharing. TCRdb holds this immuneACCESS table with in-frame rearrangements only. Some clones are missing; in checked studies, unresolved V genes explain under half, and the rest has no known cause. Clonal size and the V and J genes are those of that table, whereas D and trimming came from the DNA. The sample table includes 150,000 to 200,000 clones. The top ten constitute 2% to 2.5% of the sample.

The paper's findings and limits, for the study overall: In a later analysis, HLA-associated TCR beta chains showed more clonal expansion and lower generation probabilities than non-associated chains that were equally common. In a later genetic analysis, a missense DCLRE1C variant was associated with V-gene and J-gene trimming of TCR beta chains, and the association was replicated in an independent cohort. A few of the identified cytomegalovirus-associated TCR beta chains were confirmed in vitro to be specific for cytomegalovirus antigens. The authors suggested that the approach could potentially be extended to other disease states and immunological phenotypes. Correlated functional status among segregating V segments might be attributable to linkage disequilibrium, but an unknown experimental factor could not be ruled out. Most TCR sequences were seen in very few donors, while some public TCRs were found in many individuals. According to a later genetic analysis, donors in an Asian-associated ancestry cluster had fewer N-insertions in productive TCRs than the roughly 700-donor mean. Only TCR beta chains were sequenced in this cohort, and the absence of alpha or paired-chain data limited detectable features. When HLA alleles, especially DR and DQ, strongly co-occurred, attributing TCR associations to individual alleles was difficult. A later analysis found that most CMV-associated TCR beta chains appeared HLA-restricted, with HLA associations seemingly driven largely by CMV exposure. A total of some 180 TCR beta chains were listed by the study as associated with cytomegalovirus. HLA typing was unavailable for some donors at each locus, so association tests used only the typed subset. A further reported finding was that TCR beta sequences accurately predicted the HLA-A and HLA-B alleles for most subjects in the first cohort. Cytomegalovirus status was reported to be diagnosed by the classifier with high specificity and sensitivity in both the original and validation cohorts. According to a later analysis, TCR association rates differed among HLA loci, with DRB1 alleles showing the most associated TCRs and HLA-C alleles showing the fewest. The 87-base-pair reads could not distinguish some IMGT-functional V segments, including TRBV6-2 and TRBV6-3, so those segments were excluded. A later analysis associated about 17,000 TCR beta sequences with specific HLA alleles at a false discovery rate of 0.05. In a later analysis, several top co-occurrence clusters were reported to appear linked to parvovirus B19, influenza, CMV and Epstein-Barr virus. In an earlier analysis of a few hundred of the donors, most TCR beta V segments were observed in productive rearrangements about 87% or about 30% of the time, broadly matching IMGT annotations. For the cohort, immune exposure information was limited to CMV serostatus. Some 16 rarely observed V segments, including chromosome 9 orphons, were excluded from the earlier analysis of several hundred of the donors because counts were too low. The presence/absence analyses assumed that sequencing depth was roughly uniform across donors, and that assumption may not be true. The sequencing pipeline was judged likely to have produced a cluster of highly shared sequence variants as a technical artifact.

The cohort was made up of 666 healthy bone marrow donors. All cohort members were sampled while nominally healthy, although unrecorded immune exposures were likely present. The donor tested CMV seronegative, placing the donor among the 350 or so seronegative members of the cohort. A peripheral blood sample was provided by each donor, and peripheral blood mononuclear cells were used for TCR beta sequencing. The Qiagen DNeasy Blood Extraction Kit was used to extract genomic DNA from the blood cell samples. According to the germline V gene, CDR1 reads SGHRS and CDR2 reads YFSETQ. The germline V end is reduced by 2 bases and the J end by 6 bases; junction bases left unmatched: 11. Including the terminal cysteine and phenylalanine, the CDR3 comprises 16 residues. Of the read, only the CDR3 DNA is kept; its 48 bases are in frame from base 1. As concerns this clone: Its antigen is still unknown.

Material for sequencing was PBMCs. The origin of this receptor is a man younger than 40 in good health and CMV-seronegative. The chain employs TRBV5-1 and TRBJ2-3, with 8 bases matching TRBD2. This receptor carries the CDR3 CASSFSSGKRRDTQYF. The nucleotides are TGCGCCAGCAGCTTCAGTAGCGGGAAGCGGCGGGATACGCAGTATTTT.